These 21 T cell receptor beta chains share one sample of origin, sequenced in a study of T cell responses to AZD1222 COVID-19 vaccine. Using immunoSEQ multiplex PCR, the repertoire was profiled, and TCRdb retains in-frame clones only, with some absent. The data show fewer than 150,000 clones, around 90% seen once. The source material was peripheral blood, sampled on day 0 of AZD1222 vaccination. The receptor set was obtained from an adult in good health.

The V call is TRBV7-9, the J call TRBJ2-3; 8 bases line up with TRBD1. CDR3 length equals 19 residues. With 6 bases clipped from V and 1 base from J, the junction kept 18 bases outside the gene matches. From germline, CDR1 is SEHNR and CDR2 FQNEAQ (reference sequence). This chain's CDR3 is CASSPTGRRPGQGTDTQYF. CDR3 sequence (DNA): TGTGCCAGCAGTCCAACCGGCCGACGGCCGGGACAGGGCACAGATACGCAGTATTTT.

The J gene is TRBJ1-1, the V gene TRBV18, with D hard to call. From germline, CDR1 is KGHSH and CDR2 LQKENI. The CDR3 length is 13 residues. V was cut by 5 bases and J by 4 bases, with 11 bases left in between. CDR3 amino acids: CASSTRSGTEAFF. The CDR3 DNA is TGTGCCAGCTCAACTCGGAGCGGCACTGAAGCTTTCTTT.

V and J are TRBV7-2 and TRBJ2-3; the D is unclear. Germline CDR1 SGHTA, CDR2 FQGNSA. The length of the CDR3 is 14 residues. The V end lost 5 bases, the J end lost 5 bases, and 14 bases lay between the germline ends. CDR3 DNA: TGTGCCAGCAGCCTATGGGCCCTCGTAGATACGCAGTATTTT. Translating it yields CASSLWALVDTQYF.

This sequence joins TRBV7-9 and TRBJ1-3; no clear D gene. The V end was cut by 1 base, the J end by 0 bases, with 10 bases between. The CDR3 length is 16 residues. CDR1 is SEHNR, CDR2 FQNEAQ, per germline (reference sequence). The chain's CDR3 is CASSLGSGLSGNTIYF. CDR3 bases: TGTGCCAGCAGCTTAGGGTCCGGCCTCTCTGGAAACACCATATATTTT.

The chain joins TRBV11-2 to TRBJ2-5; 7 bases fit TRBD1. The V gene's germline CDR1 is SGHAT and CDR2 FQNNGV. The junction had 8 bases not matched to a gene; V was cut back by 2 bases and J by 2 bases. The CDR3 runs 16 residues. The CDR3 sequence: CASSLPTGVPQETQYF. CDR3 bases: TGTGCCAGCAGCTTACCTACAGGGGTCCCGCAAGAGACCCAGTACTTC.

V gene TRBV7-8 combines with J gene TRBJ2-1; 7 positions match TRBD2. With V trimmed by 4 bases and J by 4 bases, 7 bases remained unmatched. The germline V gene encodes CDR1 SGHVS and CDR2 FQNEAQ. CDR3 length: 15 amino acids. The CDR3 loop reads CASSSGGTIYNEQFF. As DNA, the CDR3 is TGTGCCAGCAGCTCCGGGGGGACTATTTACAATGAGCAGTTCTTC.

This clone was observed a few times. The genes are TRBV7-9 and TRBJ1-2, with D unclear. This CDR3 comprises 15 residues. V was pared by 5 bases and J by 6 bases, with 19 bases between. Germline V lookup: CDR1 SEHNR, CDR2 FQNEAQ (reference sequence). The DNA for the CDR3 is TGTGCCAGCAGCAAGCCTCCCGGCCAAGTGGATGGCTACACCTTC. This codes for CASSKPPGQVDGYTF.

The chain combines TRBV6-4 with TRBJ1-2; TRBD1 matches 7 bases. Germline values: CDR1 MRHNA, CDR2 SNTAGT. The CDR3 is made up of 15 amino acids. The ends lost 4 bases at V and 8 bases at J; junction bases unmatched: 13. This CDR3 reads CASSAGPGQPHGYTF. DNA for the CDR3: TGTGCCAGCAGTGCCGGACCGGGACAGCCGCACGGCTACACCTTC.

This sequence joins TRBV3-1 (or the pseudogene TRBV3-2) and TRBJ2-4; unclear D gene. CDR3 length: 14 residues. V lost 4 bases to trimming and J lost 0 bases, with 7 bases between them. CDR1 and CDR2 from the germline V gene are LGHDT and YNNKEL (reference sequence). DNA of the CDR3: TGTGCCAGCAGCCGGACCGAAGCCAAAAACATTCAGTACTTC. Its protein product is CASSRTEAKNIQYF.

The CDR3: CASSMDRGPFYGYTF. The CDR3 coding sequence is TGTGCCAGCAGCATGGACAGGGGGCCCTTCTATGGCTACACCTTC. The gene calls are TRBV5-4 and TRBJ1-2, with 11 positions matching TRBD1. With V trimmed by 4 bases and J by 4 bases, 6 bases remained unmatched. The CDR3 consists of 15 residues. Germline V CDR1 and CDR2: SGHNT, YYREEE (reference sequence).

The V call is TRBV15, the J call TRBJ1-5; D is unresolved. The V end lost 3 bases, the J end lost 3 bases, and 15 bases lay between the germline ends. The germline V gene encodes CDR1 LNHNV and CDR2 YYDKDF (reference sequence). This CDR3 spans 16 amino acids. This chain's CDR3 is CATSRPEAGDNQPQHF. CDR3 DNA: TGTGCCACCAGCAGGCCTGAGGCAGGTGACAATCAGCCCCAGCATTTT.

The chain uses TRBV23-1 and TRBJ2-7; D not certain. TRBV23-1 is marked as an open reading frame, function uncertain. The CDR3 is 12 amino acids. V lost 3 bases and J 3 bases, leaving 6 bases between the germline ends. The CDR3 DNA follows: TGCGCCAGCAGTCACCCACGCTACGAGCAGTACTTC. This sequence encodes CASSHPRYEQYF.

The chain carries TRBV5-5 and TRBJ2-7, with 15 bases that match TRBD2. Germline CDR1 is SGHKS and CDR2 is YYEKEE (reference sequence). The CDR3 contains 17 residues. Trimming cost V 3 bases and J 2 bases; bases outside gene matches: 6. The CDR3 DNA reads as TGTGCCAGCAGCTGGGGACTAGCGGGGGGCGACACCTACGAGCAGTACTTC. It encodes CASSWGLAGGDTYEQYF. Together with reference TRBV5-5 and TRBJ2-7, the CDR3 gives the full variable domain: DAGVTQSPTHLIKTRGQQVTLRCSPISGHKSVSWYQQVLGQGPQFIFQYYEKEERGRGNFPDRFSARQFPNYSSELNVNALLLGDSALYLCASSWGLAGGDTYEQYFGPGTRLTVT.

The rearrangement uses TRBV6-5 and TRBJ1-1; TRBD1 might be the D (6 bases). Germline CDR1 and CDR2: MNHEY and SVGAGI. The V gene lost 5 bases and the J gene lost 0 bases, with 7 bases spanning the gap. The CDR3 sequence is 13 residues long. In DNA form, the CDR3 reads TGTGCCAGCAGTAGGGACATGAACACTGAAGCTTTCTTT. Its translation is CASSRDMNTEAFF.

This chain connects TRBV9 to TRBJ1-6; weak D call: TRBD1 (5 bases). The CDR3 runs 16 residues. CDR1 and CDR2 from the germline V gene are SGDLS and YYNGEE. Between the trimmed V and J ends, which lost 3 bases and 8 bases, there was a span of 18 bases. The CDR3, as DNA: TGTGCCAGCAGCGGTTTGCGGCAGGGTTCCGATTCACCCCTCCACTTT. It encodes CASSGLRQGSDSPLHF.

The chain couples TRBV4-3 to TRBJ1-6; the match to TRBD1 covers 9 bases. The CDR3 has 16 amino acids. Unmatched junction bases numbered 6, after V lost 2 bases and J lost 7 bases. Germline V gives CDR1 LGHNA, CDR2 YSLEER. CDR3 bases: TGCGCCAGCAGCCAATTTTCGGACAGGGGAAATTCACCCCTCCACTTT. Its protein is CASSQFSDRGNSPLHF.

A single count supports this clone. The chain uses TRBV2 and TRBJ1-2; TRBD1 aligns across 7 bases. The germline CDR1 and CDR2 sequences are SNHLY and FYNNEI. J was trimmed by 3 bases and V by 7 bases; bases with no gene match: 14. The CDR3 extends over 16 amino acids. DNA for the CDR3: TGTGCCAGCATCCCCCAGGGGGGCAGGTCATACTATGGCTACACCTTC. It encodes CASIPQGGRSYYGYTF.

The V and J genes are TRBV7-8 and TRBJ1-2; D is uncertain. V was trimmed by 2 bases and J by 2 bases, leaving 9 bases between them. Germline loops: CDR1 SGHVS, CDR2 FQNEAQ. The CDR3 has 14 residues. Written as DNA, the CDR3 is TGTGCCAGCAGCTTATTGCCGGAGAACTATGGCTACACCTTC. Translated, it gives CASSLLPENYGYTF.

This clone was picked up a small number of times. This chain connects TRBV29-1 to TRBJ1-1, with D maybe TRBD1 (5 bases). V lost 7 bases and J 0 bases, leaving 9 bases between the germline ends. Germline CDR1 reads SQVTM; CDR2 reads ANQGSEA. CDR3 size: 12 residues. CDR3 nucleotides: TGCAGCGGAGGGGCCATGAACACTGAAGCTTTCTTT. As protein: CSGGAMNTEAFF.

V gene TRBV7-9 combines with J gene TRBJ2-5; weak D call: TRBD2 (5 bases). Looked up from germline, CDR1 is SEHNR and CDR2 is FQNEAQ (reference sequence). Trimming left V 2 bases short and J 5 bases short, with 21 bases between. The CDR3 consists of 17 residues. The CDR3 sequence: CASSLLSGILTGETQYF. In DNA form, the CDR3 reads TGTGCCAGCAGCTTATTATCCGGAATCCTAACGGGGGAGACCCAGTACTTC.

The chain links TRBV11-2 to TRBJ2-3; 9 nucleotides line up with TRBD1. Germline V gene sequence: CDR1 SGHAT, CDR2 FQNNGV. J gave up 1 base and V 7 bases, and 6 bases lay outside the gene matches. The CDR3 contains 15 residues. In DNA form, the CDR3 reads TGTGCCAGCACCCTACAGGGGGCAGGCACAGATACGCAGTATTTT. Translation: CASTLQGAGTDTQYF.